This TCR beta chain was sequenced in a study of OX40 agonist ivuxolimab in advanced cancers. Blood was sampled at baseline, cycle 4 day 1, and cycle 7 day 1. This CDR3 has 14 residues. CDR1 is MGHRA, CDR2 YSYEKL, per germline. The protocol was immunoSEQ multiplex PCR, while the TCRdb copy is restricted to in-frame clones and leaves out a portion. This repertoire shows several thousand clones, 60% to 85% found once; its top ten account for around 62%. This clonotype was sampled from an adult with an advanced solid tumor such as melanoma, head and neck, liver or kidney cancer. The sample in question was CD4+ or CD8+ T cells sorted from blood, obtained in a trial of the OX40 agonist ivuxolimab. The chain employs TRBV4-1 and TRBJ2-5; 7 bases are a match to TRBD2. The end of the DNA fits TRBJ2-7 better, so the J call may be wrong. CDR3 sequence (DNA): TGCGCCAGCAGCATCGGAGCGGGGACCTACGAGCAGTACTTC. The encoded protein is CASSIGAGTYEQYF.